These T cell receptor beta chains were read from a single sample in a study of tumor and adjacent non-tumor tissue in lung cancer. TCRdb reprocessed the multiplex PCR reads with MiXCR, giving one entry per CDR3 protein. This repertoire shows some 66,000 distinct CDR3 sequences, more than 55% found once; its top ten account for around 29%. Sequences were obtained from distant non-tumor lung tissue. The receptors derive from a man in his 70s with non-small cell lung cancer. Each CDR3 is given with its conserved first and last residue. D genes are given only for firm matches. Clone size, where shown, is once, few, many, or a class for clones that have expanded.

TRBJ2-1 | . | . | TRBV5-4 | TGTGCCAGCAGCGCACAGGGATATATAGGACAGCGACAGTTCTTC | CASSAQGYIGQRQFF
TRBJ2-7 | TRBD1 | . | TRBV4-1 | TGCGCCAGCAGCCAGAAACAGGGGGCGGATCCCTACGAGTTGTACTTC | CASSQKQGADPYELYF
TRBJ1-2 | TRBD1 | . | TRBV11-2 | TGTGCCAGCAGAACCGGGACAGGGCCGCCTAGCTACACCTTC | CASRTGTGPPSYTF
TRBJ2-3 | TRBD1 | . | TRBV28 | TGTGCCAGCAGTTTAGACAGGGTCAACACAGATACGCAGTATTTT | CASSLDRVNTDTQYF
TRBJ2-2 | . | . | TRBV6-1 | TGTGCCAGCAGTGATTCACAGAGATCGGACACCGGGGAGATGTTTTTT | CASSDSQRSDTGEMFF
TRBJ2-3 | . | . | TRBV6-5 | TGTGTCAGCGGCCAGGGGGGTCAGGTTGGAGCGCAGTATTTT | CVSGQGGQVGAQYF
TRBJ2-7 | TRBD1 | few | TRBV20-1 | TGCAGTGCTCCAAAGACAGGGGGAATCGAGCAGTACTTC | CSAPKTGGIEQYF
TRBJ2-7 | . | medium-sized | TRBV29-1 | TGCAGCGTTGTAAAGGACCAGAGCTACGAGCAGTACTTC | CSVVKDQSYEQYF
TRBJ1-2 | . | . | TRBV28 | TGTGCCAGCAGGAATTCCCAGGGAGACTATGGTTACACCTTC | CASRNSQGDYGYTF
TRBJ2-1 | TRBD2 | many | TRBV10-3 | TGTGCCATCAGTGAGTCAACTAGCGGGAGGTATACTGTTAAGTACAATGAGCAGTTCTTC | CAISESTSGRYTVKYNEQFF
TRBJ1-3 | . | medium-sized | TRBV29-1 | TGCAGCGTACAGCCCGGCTTCTCTGGAAACACCATATATTTT | CSVQPGFSGNTIYF
TRBJ1-2 | TRBD1 | . | TRBV11-2 | TGTGCCAGCAACCGAACTAGGGACAGGTTTTACTACGGCTACACCTTC | CASNRTRDRFYYGYTF